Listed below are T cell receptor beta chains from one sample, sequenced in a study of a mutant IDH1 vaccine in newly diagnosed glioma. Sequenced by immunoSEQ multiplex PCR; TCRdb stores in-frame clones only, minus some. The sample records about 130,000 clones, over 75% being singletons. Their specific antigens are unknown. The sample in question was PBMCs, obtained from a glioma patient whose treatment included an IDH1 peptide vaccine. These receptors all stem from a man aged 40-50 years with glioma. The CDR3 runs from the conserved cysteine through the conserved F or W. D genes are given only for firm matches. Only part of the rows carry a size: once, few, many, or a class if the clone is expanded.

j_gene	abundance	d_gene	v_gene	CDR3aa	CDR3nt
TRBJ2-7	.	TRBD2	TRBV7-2	CASSPRSGRSSYEQYF	TGTGCCAGCAGCCCAAGGAGCGGGAGAAGCTCCTACGAGCAGTACTTC
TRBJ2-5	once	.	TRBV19	CASSIDPTGDKTQYF	TGTGCCAGTAGTATAGATCCGACGGGGGATAAGACCCAGTACTTC
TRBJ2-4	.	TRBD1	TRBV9	CASSGVDRDSRKNIQYF	TGTGCCAGCAGCGGCGTTGACCGGGACAGCAGAAAAAACATTCAGTACTTC
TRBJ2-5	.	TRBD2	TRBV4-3	CASSQEGGRGGRETQYF	TGCGCCAGCAGCCAAGAAGGGGGTCGGGGGGGCAGAGAGACCCAGTACTTC
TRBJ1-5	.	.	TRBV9	CASSARSNQPQHF	TGTGCCAGCAGCGCCCGGAGCAATCAGCCCCAGCATTTT
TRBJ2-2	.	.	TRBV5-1	CASNGEGDTGELFF	TGCGCCAGCAACGGGGAGGGGGACACCGGGGAGCTGTTTTTT
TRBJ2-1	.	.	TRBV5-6	CASRTVDQPRNEQFF	TGTGCCAGCAGGACGGTGGACCAGCCGCGGAATGAGCAGTTCTTC
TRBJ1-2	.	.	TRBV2	CASSSERGGGYTF	TGTGCCAGCAGCTCCGAAAGGGGCGGGGGCTACACCTTC
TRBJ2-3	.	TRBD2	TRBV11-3	CASSLGTSDTDTQYF	TGTGCCAGCAGCTTGGGGACTAGCGACACAGATACGCAGTATTTT
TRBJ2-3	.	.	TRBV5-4	CASSLAVDTQYF	TGTGCCAGCAGCTTGGCGGTAGATACGCAGTATTTT
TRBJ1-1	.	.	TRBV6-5	CASRAPGATEAFF	TGTGCCAGCAGGGCCCCAGGGGCCACTGAAGCTTTCTTT
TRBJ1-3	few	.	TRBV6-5	CASSYGGQGNTIYF	TGTGCCAGCAGTTACGGTGGACAGGGAAACACCATATATTTT
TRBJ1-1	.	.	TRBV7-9	CASSLGITGMNTEAFF	TGTGCCAGCAGCTTAGGCATCACGGGGATGAACACTGAAGCTTTCTTT
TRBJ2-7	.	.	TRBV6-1	CASSDLGSPSYEQYF	TGTGCCAGCAGTGATTTGGGGTCCCCCTCCTACGAGCAGTACTTC
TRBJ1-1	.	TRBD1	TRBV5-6	CASSTYRGLTEAFF	TGTGCCAGCAGCACGTACAGGGGGTTAACTGAAGCTTTCTTT
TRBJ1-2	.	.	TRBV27	CASREGRGFYGYTF	TGTGCCAGCAGGGAGGGCAGGGGTTTCTATGGCTACACCTTC
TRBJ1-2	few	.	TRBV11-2	CASSRDTSNYGYTF	TGTGCCAGCAGCAGGGACACTTCGAACTATGGCTACACCTTC
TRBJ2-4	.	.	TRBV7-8	CASSLGQPKNIQYF	TGTGCCAGCAGCTTGGGGCAACCCAAAAACATTCAGTACTTC
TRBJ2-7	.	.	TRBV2	CASSRGEAYEQYF	TGTGCCAGCAGCCGTGGGGAAGCCTACGAGCAGTACTTC
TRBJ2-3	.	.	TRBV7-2	CASSPNPGPGDTQYF	TGTGCCAGCAGCCCCAATCCGGGGCCGGGGGATACGCAGTATTTT
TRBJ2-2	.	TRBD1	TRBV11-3	CASSLGGGAGTGELFF	TGTGCCAGCAGCTTAGGAGGGGGCGCTGGTACCGGGGAGCTGTTTTTT
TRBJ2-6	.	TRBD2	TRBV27	CASSFRGAGANVLTF	TGTGCCAGCAGTTTCCGGGGGGCTGGGGCCAACGTCCTGACTTTC
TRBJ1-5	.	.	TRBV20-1	CSASSGEPQHF	TGCAGTGCCTCCTCAGGGGAGCCCCAGCATTTT
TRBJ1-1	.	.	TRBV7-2	CASSELTTEAFF	TGTGCCAGCAGCGAACTTACAACTGAAGCTTTCTTT
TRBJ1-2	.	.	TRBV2	CASSDGTLLYGYTF	TGTGCCAGCAGTGATGGGACCCTACTCTATGGCTACACCTTC
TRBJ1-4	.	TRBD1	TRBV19	CASSGDRGEKLFF	TGTGCCAGTAGTGGGGACAGGGGTGAAAAACTGTTTTTT
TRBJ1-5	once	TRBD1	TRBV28	CASREGAGNQPQHF	TGTGCCAGCAGGGAGGGGGCAGGCAATCAGCCCCAGCATTTT
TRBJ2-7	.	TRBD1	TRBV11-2	CASSVPGQGLYEQYF	TGTGCCAGCAGCGTACCGGGACAGGGTCTTTACGAGCAGTACTTC
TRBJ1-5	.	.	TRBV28	CASSVGQPMFYSNQPQHF	TGTGCCAGCAGTGTTGGACAGCCGATGTTCTATAGCAATCAGCCCCAGCATTTT